Below are 24 T cell receptor beta chains sequenced from a single sample in a study of cytomegalovirus exposure and HLA in healthy donors. Primers included in the PCR were 60 Vbeta and 13 Jbeta primers. Assay: immunoSEQ multiplex PCR; the TCRdb copy retains only in-frame clones and omits some. The sample shows 200,000 to 250,000 clones, roughly 80% of them seen only once. The source material was PBMCs. The receptors stem from a woman in her thirties in good health and CMV-seronegative.

In nucleotides, the CDR3 is TGCGCCAGCAGCTTGGATACTGGAGGCAATCAGCCCCAGCATTTT. Amino acid sequence: CASSLDTGGNQPQHF. V gene TRBV5-1 combines with J gene TRBJ1-5; D unresolved. Germline V lookup: CDR1 SGHRS, CDR2 YFSETQ. The CDR3 sequence is 15 residues long. V was cut by 0 bases and J by 2 bases, with 9 bases left in between.

V gene TRBV18 combines with J gene TRBJ2-5; TRBD1 agrees at 7 bases. This CDR3 is 15 amino acids long. J lost 5 bases, V lost 3 bases, and 9 bases had no gene match. Per germline, CDR1 KGHSH and CDR2 LQKENI. Written as DNA, the CDR3 is TGTGCCAGCTCACCCGCAGGGGGTGCGCGGGAGACCCAGTACTTC. This gives the protein CASSPAGGARETQYF.

This chain connects TRBV5-4 to TRBJ2-1; TRBD2 is a possible D gene (5 bases). Germline CDR1 is SGHNT and CDR2 is YYREEE (reference sequence). The CDR3 is made up of 11 amino acids. The DNA of the CDR3 is TGTGCAATCCCGCGGGCAAATGAGCAGTTCTTC. Translating it yields CAIPRANEQFF.

The rearrangement links TRBV19 to TRBJ2-1; 13 bases are a match to TRBD2. The V gene's germline CDR1 is LNHDA and CDR2 SQIVND (reference sequence). The CDR3 consists of 19 residues. The V gene end was trimmed by 3 bases and the J gene end by 7 bases; junction bases not matched to a gene: 15. The CDR3 region is CASSMWTSGGPLGWNEQFF. Written as DNA, the CDR3 is TGTGCCAGTAGTATGTGGACTAGCGGGGGTCCCTTGGGGTGGAATGAGCAGTTCTTC.

The rearrangement links TRBV4-2 to TRBJ2-3; a possible D gene is TRBD1 (5 bases). Trimming removed 0 bases at V and 1 base at J, with 14 bases between. The CDR3 is 17 residues long. From germline, CDR1 is LGHNA and CDR2 YNFKEQ. The CDR3 loop is CASSQESPAGRTDTQYF. CDR3 coding DNA: TGTGCCAGCAGCCAAGAATCGCCCGCAGGGCGCACAGATACGCAGTATTTT.

This clone has a handful of counts. V and J are TRBV2 and TRBJ2-7, with 12 bases fitting TRBD2. Germline lookup yields CDR1 SNHLY and CDR2 FYNNEI. The CDR3 extends over 15 amino acids. V lost 3 bases to trimming and J lost 0 bases; unmatched junction nucleotides: 0. CDR3 region: CASSEGLAGSYEQYF. DNA of the CDR3: TGTGCCAGCAGTGAGGGACTAGCGGGCTCCTACGAGCAGTACTTC.

This clone was found a few times. This sequence joins TRBV5-6 and TRBJ2-7; 7 nucleotides line up with TRBD1. J was trimmed by 4 bases and V by 0 bases; bases with no gene match: 7. The CDR3 consists of 15 residues. The germline V gene has CDR1 SGHDT and CDR2 YYEEEE. CDR3 residues: CASSLGVTGKYEQYF. DNA of the CDR3: TGTGCCAGCAGCTTGGGGGTGACAGGGAAGTACGAGCAGTACTTC.

V is TRBV5-6 and J is TRBJ1-2, with D tentatively TRBD1 (6 bases). V lost 0 bases, J lost 4 bases, and 16 bases lay in between. Germline CDR1 SGHDT, CDR2 YYEEEE. The CDR3 spans 16 residues. This CDR3 reads CASSLELQGPGYGYTF. The CDR3 bases are TGTGCCAGCAGCTTGGAGCTACAGGGCCCTGGCTATGGCTACACCTTC. Full variable domain (remainder filled in from reference TRBV5-6 and TRBJ1-2): DAGVTQSPTHLIKTRGQQVTLRCSPKSGHDTVSWYQQALGQGPQFIFQYYEEEERQRGNFPDRFSGHQFPNYSSELNVNALLLGDSALYLCASSLELQGPGYGYTFGSGTRLTVV.

J is TRBJ1-1 and V is TRBV6-5, with 10 nucleotides matching TRBD1. CDR1 is MNHEY, CDR2 SVGAGI, per germline. The CDR3 is 15 residues long. V shed 3 bases and J 3 bases; nucleotides not matched to a gene: 4. The CDR3 bases are TGTGCCAGCAGTTATTCGGACAGGGGGGACACTGAAGCTTTCTTT. Protein: CASSYSDRGDTEAFF.

This clone was seen more than once but under ten times. The J gene is TRBJ2-5, the V gene TRBV28; 7 positions agree with TRBD2. This CDR3 is built from 14 residues. V lost 2 bases and J lost 4; bases outside the gene matches: 4. Looked up from germline, CDR1 is MDHEN and CDR2 is SYDVKM. CDR3 sequence (DNA): TGTGCCAGCAGTTTACGTCCTAGCGGAGAGACCCAGTACTTC. It translates to CASSLRPSGETQYF.

The chain combines TRBV19 with TRBJ2-1; TRBD2 might be the D (6 bases). Trimming left V 1 base short and J 7 bases short, with 8 bases between. The CDR3 length is 13 residues. Germline CDR1 LNHDA, CDR2 SQIVND (reference sequence). CDR3: CASSIARGNEQFF. CDR3 bases: TGTGCCAGTAGTATAGCTCGGGGGAATGAGCAGTTCTTC.

This chain joins TRBV27 and TRBJ1-1; D is uncertain. Per germline, CDR1 MNHEY and CDR2 SMNVEV (reference sequence). There are 13 residues in the CDR3. Trimming stripped 5 bases from V and 3 bases from J, with 10 bases between. The CDR3 coding sequence is TGTGCCAGCAGTAGAGCACGGGACACTGAAGCTTTCTTT. Its translation is CASSRARDTEAFF.

This clone was observed a handful of times. The J gene is TRBJ2-7, the V gene TRBV5-1; D is perhaps TRBD2 (6 bases). The ends were cut back, 1 base at V and 2 bases at J, with 13 bases in the middle. Germline assignment: CDR1 SGHRS and CDR2 YFSETQ. The CDR3 has 15 amino acids. This CDR3 reads CASSLTGLRTYEQYF. The CDR3 region has the DNA TGCGCCAGCAGCTTGACGGGACTCCGAACCTACGAGCAGTACTTC.

This clone was detected a few times. Other DNA sequences of this sample code for an identical CDR3. This chain joins TRBV6-5 and TRBJ1-3, with D hard to call. Germline V gene data show CDR1 as MNHEY and CDR2 as SVGAGI. Trimming removed 5 bases from V and 0 bases from J, with 11 bases in between. CDR3 length equals 15 residues. The DNA for the CDR3 is TGTGCCAGCAGTAGCGACGGTAACTCTGGAAACACCATATATTTT. Its translation is CASSSDGNSGNTIYF.

This chain joins TRBV27 and TRBJ2-1; 10 bases match TRBD2. Germline V gene data show CDR1 as MNHEY and CDR2 as SMNVEV (reference sequence). The CDR3 has 15 amino acids. V trimming: 5 bases; J trimming: 8 bases; junction bases outside the gene matches: 9. CDR3 loop: CASSPISTSGYEQFF. The CDR3 DNA follows: TGTGCCAGCAGTCCAATATCGACTAGCGGGTATGAGCAGTTCTTC.

This clone was recorded a few times. The rearrangement links TRBV5-6 to TRBJ2-2, with D maybe TRBD2 (5 bases). The V end lost 2 bases, the J end lost 6 bases, and 11 bases lay between the germline ends. Germline V gene data show CDR1 as SGHDT and CDR2 as YYEEEE. The CDR3 covers 14 residues. Here the CDR3 DNA reads TGTGCCAGCAGCTTCTCGCTAGCCCCCGGGGAGCTGTTTTTT. Translation gives CASSFSLAPGELFF.

This clone was seen only a few times. The rearrangement joins TRBV2 to TRBJ1-6, with TRBD1 identical over 8 bases. Losses at the gene ends were 6 bases for V and 10 bases for J; bases not matched to a gene: 8. The germline gives CDR1 SNHLY, CDR2 FYNNEI. The CDR3 length is 14 residues. CDR3 sequence: CASSPDRASSPLHF. Here the CDR3 DNA reads TGTGCCAGCAGCCCGGACAGGGCTAGCTCACCCCTCCACTTT. The full variable domain, its missing parts supplied by reference TRBV2 and TRBJ1-6, is EPEVTQTPSHQVTQMGQEVILRCVPISNHLYFYWYRQILGQKVEFLVSFYNNEISEKSEIFDDQFSVERPDGSNFTLKIRSTKLEDSAMYFCASSPDRASSPLHFGNGTRLTVT.

The count of this clone is one. This chain uses TRBV27 with TRBJ2-1; 10 bases match TRBD2. J was trimmed by 9 bases and V by 5 bases; bases with no gene match: 7. The CDR3 is 14 amino acids. Germline V CDR1 and CDR2: MNHEY, SMNVEV (reference sequence). CDR3 DNA sequence: TGTGCCAGCAGTCCCCTAGCGGGAGCCGGTGAGCAGTTCTTC. Its translation: CASSPLAGAGEQFF.

The chain recombines TRBV9 with TRBJ2-4; 9 positions agree with TRBD2. The CDR3 loop spans 13 amino acids. The V and J ends lost 7 bases and 8 bases, in that order; junction bases with no gene match: 7. The germline gives CDR1 SGDLS, CDR2 YYNGEE. The CDR3 spells CASGAGGRDIQYF. Here the CDR3 DNA reads TGTGCCAGCGGGGCGGGAGGGAGGGACATTCAGTACTTC.

The V call is TRBV27, the J call TRBJ2-3; 11 bases match TRBD2. This CDR3 has 12 residues. The V gene end was trimmed by 7 bases and the J gene end by 6 bases; junction bases not matched to a gene: 0. The germline gives CDR1 MNHEY, CDR2 SMNVEV (reference sequence). CDR3 nucleotide sequence: TGTGCCAGCACTAGCGGGGGGGATACGCAGTATTTT. This sequence encodes CASTSGGDTQYF.

This chain links TRBV19 with TRBJ1-1, with 9 bases that match TRBD1. Trimming removed 4 bases from V and 1 base from J; junction bases left unmatched: 4. CDR3 length: 15 amino acids. Germline V lookup: CDR1 LNHDA, CDR2 SQIVND (reference sequence). The CDR3 sequence: CASSTGTGWNTEAFF. CDR3 bases: TGTGCCAGTAGTACCGGGACAGGGTGGAACACTGAAGCTTTCTTT. The variable domain in full, with the rest retrieved from reference TRBV19 and TRBJ1-1, is DGGITQSPKYLFRKEGQNVTLSCEQNLNHDAMYWYRQDPGQGLRLIYYSQIVNDFQKGDIAEGYSVSREKKESFPLTVTSAQKNPTAFYLCASSTGTGWNTEAFFGQGTRLTVV.

The chain joins TRBV6-5 to TRBJ1-1; D remains unclear. The V end was cut by 2 bases, the J end by 2 bases, with 6 bases between. CDR3 length equals 13 residues. Per germline, CDR1 MNHEY and CDR2 SVGAGI. DNA for the CDR3: TGTGCCAGCAGTTACGGTAGCAACACTGAAGCTTTCTTT. Translating it yields CASSYGSNTEAFF.

This clone was counted a few times. The J gene is TRBJ2-1, the V gene TRBV5-6; 9 nucleotides agree with TRBD1. The CDR3 has 14 residues. The V gene's germline CDR1 is SGHDT and CDR2 YYEEEE. Trimming took 5 bases from V and 6 from J; bases not matched to a gene: 6. CDR3 sequence (DNA): TGTGCCAGCAGTTATGGGACAGGGACCAATGAGCAGTTCTTC. This gives the protein CASSYGTGTNEQFF.

This chain's CDR3 is CASSQGFTSGGTSTDTQYF. CDR3 bases: TGTGCCAGCAGCCAAGGTTTCACTAGCGGGGGAACTAGCACAGATACGCAGTATTTT. The chain combines TRBV14 with TRBJ2-3; 11 nucleotides line up with TRBD2. This CDR3 region has 19 residues. Per germline, CDR1 SGHDN and CDR2 FVKESK. Trimming removed 1 base from V and 0 bases from J; junction bases left unmatched: 9.